This T cell receptor (beta chain) was captured by sequencing in a study of cytomegalovirus exposure and HLA in healthy donors. PCR primers comprised 60 Vbeta and 13 Jbeta primers. Only in-frame clones appear in the TCRdb table, and some are missing; sequencing was by immunoSEQ multiplex PCR. The table includes about 160,000 clones, 80% detected once. The receptor was derived from a male donor in good health and CMV-seropositive. Sequences were obtained from PBMCs.

This CDR3 is CASSLRASGSGEQFF. CDR3 nucleotides: TGCGCCAGCAGCTTGCGCGCTAGCGGGAGCGGTGAGCAGTTCTTC. This chain connects TRBV5-1 to TRBJ2-1; 10 bases are a match to TRBD2. Trimming cost V 1 base and J 9 bases; bases outside gene matches: 7. This CDR3 contains 15 residues. Germline V gene sequence: CDR1 SGHRS, CDR2 YFSETQ.